These 19 T cell receptor beta chains share one sample of origin, sequenced in a study of T cell responses to AZD1222 COVID-19 vaccine. This table comes from immunoSEQ multiplex PCR, and its TCRdb copy is limited to in-frame clones, with some not included. The sample shows 200,000 or so clones, about 94% of them seen only once. Material: peripheral blood, obtained 28 days after the second AZD1222 dose. These receptors all come from an adult who received the AZD1222 COVID-19 vaccine.

V usage is TRBV5-5 and J usage is TRBJ1-1, with 7 bases aligning to TRBD1. Germline trimming cut 0 bases from V and 6 bases from J; bases unmatched to any gene: 11. The CDR3 runs 16 residues. Germline assignment: CDR1 SGHKS and CDR2 YYEKEE (reference sequence). The CDR3: CASSLEQGTVMAEAFF. CDR3 sequence (DNA): TGTGCCAGCAGCTTGGAACAGGGGACTGTAATGGCTGAAGCTTTCTTT.

This rearrangement joins TRBV18 to TRBJ1-4; 9 bases are a match to TRBD1. V lost 3 bases, J lost 5 bases, and 4 bases stayed unmatched. The CDR3 is 15 residues long. Germline CDR1 and CDR2: KGHSH and LQKENI. Here the CDR3 reads CASSPSGQGNEKLFF. The CDR3 nucleotides read TGTGCCAGCTCACCGTCGGGACAGGGAAATGAAAAACTGTTTTTT.

This chain links TRBV25-1 with TRBJ1-6, with 9 bases fitting TRBD1. The CDR3 contains 15 residues. The trim removed 8 bases at V and 5 bases at J, leaving 7 bases unmatched. From germline, CDR1 is MGHDK and CDR2 SYGVNS. The CDR3 sequence is CASGIRDRDNSPLHF. For the CDR3, the DNA is TGTGCCAGCGGTATCCGGGACAGGGATAATTCACCCCTCCACTTT.

The rearrangement uses TRBV6-5 and TRBJ1-1; no clear D. The V end lost 2 bases, the J end lost 2 bases, and 9 bases lay between the germline ends. Germline CDR1 reads MNHEY; CDR2 reads SVGAGI. This CDR3 contains 14 residues. DNA of the CDR3: TGTGCCAGCAGTTACAGGGTCACCAACACTGAAGCTTTCTTT. This gives the protein CASSYRVTNTEAFF.

This clone was picked up a small number of times. CDR3 nucleotide sequence: TGTGCCAGCAGTTCCACCCTGAACACTGAAGCTTTCTTT. This gives the protein CASSSTLNTEAFF. This sequence joins TRBV12-3 or TRBV12-4 and TRBJ1-1; D remains ambiguous. The germline V and J ends were trimmed by 4 bases and 0 bases, with 6 bases remaining between them. The CDR3 loop spans 13 amino acids.

The chain carries TRBV7-9 and TRBJ1-5; 9 bases match TRBD1. Germline V gene sequence: CDR1 SEHNR, CDR2 FQNEAQ (reference sequence). Trimming at V came to 1 base and at J to 4 bases, leaving 8 bases not matched to a gene. The CDR3 sequence is 17 residues long. The CDR3 coding sequence is TGTGCCAGCAGCTTAGTGGACAGGGGCCTCCGAAATCAGCCCCAGCATTTT. Protein: CASSLVDRGLRNQPQHF.

V and J are TRBV6-4 and TRBJ2-1, with D tentatively TRBD1 (6 bases). CDR1 and CDR2 from the germline V gene are MRHNA and SNTAGT. V shed 0 bases and J shed 10 bases, with 13 bases lying between them. The CDR3 covers 14 residues. The CDR3 here is CASSDSGDTGEQFF. The CDR3 DNA is TGTGCCAGCAGTGACTCAGGGGATACAGGGGAGCAGTTCTTC.

This clone was found once. The chain carries TRBV27 and TRBJ1-6; maybe TRBD1 (6 bases). The length of the CDR3 is 15 residues. Germline V gene lookup returns CDR1 MNHEY and CDR2 SMNVEV (reference sequence). Trimming removed 5 bases at V and 7 bases at J, with 15 bases between. In DNA, the CDR3 is TGTGCCAGCAGTCTTTGGACAGACGCCAATTCACCCCTCCACTTT. It specifies CASSLWTDANSPLHF.

The gene calls are TRBV29-1 and TRBJ1-3, with D unresolved. The V end lost 4 bases, the J end lost 1 base, and 5 bases lay between the germline ends. The CDR3 contains 12 residues. Germline CDR1 SQVTM, CDR2 ANQGSEA. The CDR3 spells CSVGESGNTIYF. In DNA form, the CDR3 reads TGCAGCGTTGGAGAATCTGGAAACACCATATATTTT. Complete variable domain (other parts from reference TRBV29-1 and TRBJ1-3): SAVISQKPSRDICQRGTSLTIQCQVDSQVTMMFWYRQQPGQSLTLIATANQGSEATYESGFVIDKFPISRPNLTFSTLTVSNMSPEDSSIYLCSVGESGNTIYFGEGSWLTVV.

This clone was counted a single time. This chain links TRBV6-5 with TRBJ1-1, with D tentatively TRBD1 (5 bases). The V gene's germline CDR1 is MNHEY and CDR2 SVGAGI. V dropped 0 bases and J dropped 13 bases, with 21 bases sitting between them. The CDR3 loop spans 15 amino acids. This CDR3 is CASSYSRGNVINVFF. Here the CDR3 DNA reads TGTGCCAGCAGTTACTCCCGGGGGAACGTAATAAACGTTTTCTTT.

This chain joins TRBV6-2 or TRBV6-3 and TRBJ1-5; a weak D match, TRBD1 (6 bases). The V gene lost 2 bases and the J gene lost 1 base, with 12 bases spanning the gap. Looked up from germline, CDR1 is MNHEY and CDR2 is SVGEGT. The CDR3 has 16 amino acids. This CDR3 reads CASSYGPGVSNQPQHF. The CDR3 DNA reads as TGTGCCAGCAGTTACGGGCCAGGGGTAAGCAATCAGCCCCAGCATTTT.

This sequence joins TRBV6-8 and TRBJ2-3; D call uncertain. The CDR3 sequence is 19 residues long. CDR1 MNHGY and CDR2 SAAAGT come from the germline V gene. Trimming removed 0 bases at V and 1 base at J, with 20 bases between. The CDR3 bases are TGTGCCAGCAGTTACTCGAGCCCGACGCCCGACGCGCGCACAGATACGCAGTATTTT. It yields the protein CASSYSSPTPDARTDTQYF.

J is TRBJ2-6 and V is TRBV2; D gene ambiguous. Germline CDR1 is SNHLY and CDR2 is FYNNEI. Trimming removed 5 bases at V and 0 bases at J, with 5 bases between. CDR3 length: 14 amino acids. The DNA of the CDR3 is TGTGCCAGCAGTTACGGCTCTGGGGCCAACGTCCTGACTTTC. Translation gives CASSYGSGANVLTF. Together with reference TRBV2 and TRBJ2-6, the CDR3 gives the full variable domain: EPEVTQTPSHQVTQMGQEVILRCVPISNHLYFYWYRQILGQKVEFLVSFYNNEISEKSEIFDDQFSVERPDGSNFTLKIRSTKLEDSAMYFCASSYGSGANVLTFGAGSRLTVL.

The rearrangement joins TRBV7-9 to TRBJ1-1; D is perhaps TRBD1 (5 bases). This CDR3 comprises 15 residues. Trimming cost V 1 base and J 8 bases, with 17 bases left between them. Germline loops: CDR1 SEHNR, CDR2 FQNEAQ (reference sequence). The CDR3 loop is CASSLVQGGVVEAFF. Written as DNA, the CDR3 is TGTGCCAGCAGCTTAGTCCAGGGTGGGGTGGTAGAAGCTTTCTTT.

CDR3 sequence: CSASLRVRNTGELFF. The CDR3, as DNA: TGCAGTGCTAGTCTGCGGGTGAGGAACACCGGGGAGCTGTTTTTT. This chain uses TRBV20-1 with TRBJ2-2; a weak D match, TRBD2 (5 bases). V was shortened by 3 bases and J by 1 base, with 12 bases between the two germline ends. CDR3 length equals 15 residues. Germline V gives CDR1 DFQATT, CDR2 SNEGSKA (reference sequence).

The chain combines TRBV15 with TRBJ1-1, with D perhaps TRBD1 (5 bases). Trimming removed 6 bases from V and 4 bases from J, with 12 bases in between. There are 13 residues in the CDR3. Germline lookup yields CDR1 LNHNV and CDR2 YYDKDF (reference sequence). Here the CDR3 reads CATRQGGSTEAFF. CDR3 nucleotides: TGTGCCACCAGGCAGGGTGGGAGCACTGAAGCTTTCTTT.

This chain uses TRBV9 with TRBJ2-1; D is undetermined. The CDR3 consists of 14 residues. Germline-derived CDR1 and CDR2 are SGDLS and YYNGEE. V lost 0 bases and J 9 bases, leaving 13 bases between the germline ends. The CDR3 DNA sequence: TGTGCCAGCAGCGTAGCTGTTCCGGCGCTTGAGCAGTTCTTC. It yields the protein CASSVAVPALEQFF.

The rearrangement uses TRBV28 and TRBJ2-3, with 13 bases matching TRBD2. This CDR3 spans 18 amino acids. The germline CDR1 and CDR2 sequences are MDHEN and SYDVKM. Trimming took 2 bases from V and 2 from J; bases not matched to a gene: 7. The CDR3 DNA follows: TGTGCCAGCAGTTTAGGCGGGACTAGCGGGGCGATCACAGATACGCAGTATTTT. Residues: CASSLGGTSGAITDTQYF.

The rearrangement joins TRBV7-2 to TRBJ1-3; D ambiguous. The CDR3 runs to 14 residues. Trimming removed 5 bases at V and 0 bases at J, with 8 bases between. Germline-derived CDR1 and CDR2 are SGHTA and FQGNSA. The CDR3 sequence: CASSPEVSGNTIYF. The DNA for the CDR3 is TGTGCCAGCAGCCCAGAGGTCTCTGGAAACACCATATATTTT. The whole variable domain, remainder taken from reference TRBV7-2 and TRBJ1-3, is GAGVSQSPSNKVTEKGKDVELRCDPISGHTALYWYRQSLGQGLEFLIYFQGNSAPDKSGLPSDRFSAERTGGSVSTLTIQRTQQEDSAVYLCASSPEVSGNTIYFGEGSWLTVV.